The 21 T cell receptor beta chains in this list originate from one sample, sequenced in a study of vaccination effects on CD4 cells after COVID-19. After expansion with viral peptide pools in the ViraFEST assay, antigen-specific CD4+ T cells were sequenced. At the end of roughly 9 days of culture, CD4+ T cells were isolated. It was between March and December 2020 that the person had a SARS-CoV-2 infection confirmed by PCR. Their antigens remain unidentified. Sequencing was performed with immunoSEQ multiplex PCR; in TCRdb, only in-frame clones are kept and a portion is missing. This sample has approximately 70,000 clones, with 73% found just once. The source material was CD4+ T cells from PBMCs cultured with HIV peptides, sampled before COVID-19 vaccination. Subset reported: HIV-1 Nef peptide pool negative control/reference culture. The receptor source for this set is a human donor who had a prior SARS-CoV-2 infection.

This rearrangement joins TRBV4-2 to TRBJ2-1; D remains ambiguous. CDR1 and CDR2 (germline): LGHNA, YNFKEQ. The length of the CDR3 is 15 residues. Trimming removed 0 bases from V and 4 bases from J, with 10 bases in between. For the CDR3, the DNA is TGTGCCAGCAGCCAAGAACCGACTCAATACAATGAGCAGTTCTTC. This encodes CASSQEPTQYNEQFF.

With respect to this clone: Distinct nucleotide sequences in the sample also encode this CDR3. This chain joins TRBV12-3 or TRBV12-4 and TRBJ1-2; maybe TRBD1 (6 bases). Trimming stripped 2 bases from V and 2 bases from J, with 6 bases between. This CDR3 has 13 residues. For the CDR3, the DNA is TGTGCCAGCAGTTTACAGGGGAACTATGGCTACACCTTC. Translating it yields CASSLQGNYGYTF.

The chain couples TRBV7-6 to TRBJ2-3, with 7 bases identical to TRBD1. The CDR3 is made up of 16 amino acids. Germline assignment: CDR1 SGHVS and CDR2 FNYEAQ. The J segment lost 4 bases and the V segment lost 2 bases, leaving 9 bases of the junction unmatched. CDR3 nucleotide sequence: TGTGCCAGCAGCTTATATACAAGGGGGCAGGCAGATACGCAGTATTTT. This sequence encodes CASSLYTRGQADTQYF.

The V gene is TRBV5-6, the J gene TRBJ2-3; D not certain. The CDR3 covers 12 residues. The germline V and J ends were trimmed by 0 bases and 4 bases, with 3 bases remaining between them. The germline V gene encodes CDR1 SGHDT and CDR2 YYEEEE. CDR3 in amino acids: CASSLASDTQYF. As DNA, the CDR3 is TGTGCCAGCAGCTTGGCGTCAGATACGCAGTATTTT.

The chain recombines TRBV7-2 with TRBJ2-1; D call uncertain. CDR1 and CDR2 (germline): SGHTA, FQGNSA. The V end lost 5 bases, the J end lost 10 bases, and 15 bases lay between the germline ends. CDR3 length: 13 residues. The CDR3 DNA follows: TGTGCCAGCAGCCGGGTCGGAGCGCGGGAGCAGTTCTTC. Protein product: CASSRVGAREQFF.

This clone was found a few times. This chain connects TRBV7-9 to TRBJ2-7; TRBD1 aligns across 9 bases. Germline V gene lookup returns CDR1 SEHNR and CDR2 FQNEAQ (reference sequence). The V segment lost 1 base and the J segment 8 bases; nucleotides outside the gene matches: 12. The CDR3 covers 16 residues. The CDR3 here is CASSLDPGQGRLKQYF. CDR3 nucleotides: TGTGCCAGCAGCTTAGACCCGGGACAGGGTCGATTGAAGCAGTACTTC.

This chain uses TRBV7-2 with TRBJ2-1; D is unresolved. Germline-derived CDR1 and CDR2 are SGHTA and FQGNSA. The CDR3 has 13 residues. V was trimmed by 1 base and J by 7 bases, leaving 8 bases between them. In DNA, the CDR3 is TGTGCCAGCAGCTTAGGCCCCGTGAATGAGCAGTTCTTC. Protein product: CASSLGPVNEQFF.

The rearrangement uses TRBV20-1 and TRBJ2-5; D is undetermined. Trimming left V 3 bases short and J 5 bases short, with 13 bases between. Germline V gives CDR1 DFQATT, CDR2 SNEGSKA (reference sequence). The CDR3 sequence is 13 residues long. The CDR3 DNA is TGCAGTGCTAGTAGGGTGGGCCAGGAGACCCAGTACTTC. Its translation is CSASRVGQETQYF.

The gene calls are TRBV19 and TRBJ1-1; D not certain. The ends were cut back, 7 bases at V and 8 bases at J, with 17 bases in the middle. Per germline, CDR1 LNHDA and CDR2 SQIVND (reference sequence). The CDR3 extends over 13 amino acids. CDR3 in amino acids: CASTADSIGEAFF. CDR3 nucleotides: TGTGCCAGTACCGCGGACTCTATTGGCGAAGCTTTCTTT.

The chain is built from TRBV24-1 and TRBJ2-3, with D possibly being TRBD2 (6 bases). The CDR3 is 12 amino acids. Trimming stripped 9 bases from V and 6 bases from J, with 12 bases between. Germline CDR1 is KGHDR and CDR2 is SFDVKD. The CDR3 is CATGRAGDTQYF. The CDR3 bases are TGTGCCACCGGCAGAGCGGGCGATACGCAGTATTTT.

The chain carries TRBV11-3 and TRBJ2-3; 7 positions match TRBD1. The CDR3 extends over 15 amino acids. V lost 5 bases and J lost 2; bases outside the gene matches: 7. Germline V lookup: CDR1 SGHNT, CDR2 YENEEA. This CDR3 is CASSPRDRNTDTQYF. For the CDR3, the DNA is TGTGCCAGCAGCCCGAGGGACAGAAACACAGATACGCAGTATTTT.

This chain uses TRBV18 with TRBJ1-2; the match to TRBD1 covers 9 bases. The CDR3 has 13 residues. Unmatched junction bases numbered 3, after V lost 5 bases and J lost 5 bases. Looked up from germline, CDR1 is KGHSH and CDR2 is LQKENI. Here the CDR3 reads CASSTGGAYGYTF. The CDR3 DNA sequence: TGTGCCAGCTCAACAGGGGGCGCTTATGGCTACACCTTC.

The chain recombines TRBV6-6 with TRBJ2-2; D not certain. V shed 6 bases and J shed 3 bases, with 14 bases lying between them. The CDR3 covers 15 residues. Germline V CDR1 and CDR2: MNHNY, SVGAGI (reference sequence). The CDR3 DNA is TGTGCCAGCAGCCCCCGCCAGGTCGACACCGGGGAGCTGTTTTTT. Residues: CASSPRQVDTGELFF.

The rearrangement links TRBV3-1 (or the pseudogene TRBV3-2) to TRBJ2-1, with a tentative D call TRBD1 (7 bases). The CDR3 extends over 15 amino acids. Germline V gives CDR1 LGHDT, CDR2 YNNKEL (reference sequence). V lost 0 bases to trimming and J lost 9 bases, with 15 bases between them. CDR3 sequence reads: CASSQDQGGWFEQFF. The CDR3, as DNA: TGTGCCAGCAGCCAAGATCAGGGGGGCTGGTTTGAGCAGTTCTTC.

This clone was counted a few times. The chain has TRBV3-1 (or the pseudogene TRBV3-2) and TRBJ1-1, with D possibly being TRBD1 (5 bases). Looked up from germline, CDR1 is LGHDT and CDR2 is YNNKEL (reference sequence). Trimming shortened V by 4 bases and J by 3 bases, and 21 bases separated the two germline ends. This CDR3 is built from 17 residues. For the CDR3, the DNA is TGTGCCAGCAGCCTGCAAGACGGGGAAGGGGTTGACACTGAAGCTTTCTTT. Encoded protein: CASSLQDGEGVDTEAFF.

This rearrangement joins TRBV6-2 or TRBV6-3 to TRBJ1-2; 10 bases fit TRBD1. The CDR3 runs 14 residues. The V and J ends lost 2 bases and 8 bases, in that order; junction bases with no gene match: 5. Germline loops: CDR1 MNHEY, CDR2 SVGEGT. CDR3 region: CASSYRDRGRGYTF. The CDR3 DNA sequence: TGTGCCAGCAGTTACAGAGACAGGGGGCGAGGCTACACCTTC.

This chain links TRBV11-3 with TRBJ2-3, with D perhaps matching TRBD2 (6 bases). CDR1 SGHNT and CDR2 YENEEA come from the germline V gene. The CDR3 covers 15 residues. The V and J ends lost 3 bases and 4 bases respectively, with 14 bases between them. The CDR3: CASSFTTAGPDTQYF. In DNA form, the CDR3 reads TGTGCCAGCAGCTTCACTACCGCGGGGCCAGATACGCAGTATTTT.

This clone came up a few times. This sequence joins TRBV6-2 or TRBV6-3 and TRBJ2-3; possibly TRBD2 for D (6 bases). Trimming took 4 bases from V and 5 from J, leaving 13 bases between them. The CDR3 contains 14 residues. Germline CDR1 MNHEY, CDR2 SVGEGT. Written as DNA, the CDR3 is TGTGCCAGCAGTTCGGTCGGGAGAGGAGATACGCAGTATTTT. Translating it yields CASSSVGRGDTQYF.

The chain has TRBV2 and TRBJ1-4; a weak D match, TRBD1 (6 bases). The CDR3 covers 17 residues. Per germline, CDR1 SNHLY and CDR2 FYNNEI. V dropped 4 bases and J dropped 6 bases, with 21 bases sitting between them. CDR3 in amino acids: CASSVPQSGGRDEKLFF. DNA for the CDR3: TGTGCCAGCAGTGTTCCCCAGTCGGGGGGGCGGGATGAAAAACTGTTTTTT.

This clone appeared a few times. This rearrangement joins TRBV20-1 to TRBJ2-3; 13 bases line up with TRBD2. The CDR3 is 16 amino acids. The V gene's germline CDR1 is DFQATT and CDR2 SNEGSKA (reference sequence). V shed 3 bases and J 0 bases; nucleotides not matched to a gene: 3. Here the CDR3 reads CSASTSGGDSTDTQYF. CDR3 sequence (DNA): TGCAGTGCTAGTACTAGCGGGGGGGATAGCACAGATACGCAGTATTTT.

J is TRBJ2-5 and V is TRBV5-1, with D possibly being TRBD2 (5 bases). CDR1 and CDR2 (germline): SGHRS, YFSETQ. Trimming left V 1 base short and J 1 base short, with 8 bases between. This CDR3 contains 14 residues. CDR3 sequence (DNA): TGCGCCAGCAGCTTGACTAGATCCCAAGAGACCCAGTACTTC. Amino acids: CASSLTRSQETQYF.